Following are 2 T cell receptor beta chains from one sample sequenced in a study of blood T cell repertoires in COVID-19. Measured with immunoSEQ multiplex PCR; TCRdb has only the in-frame clones, and not every one. The sample carries 250,000 to 300,000 clones, around 82% recorded once. Sequenced sample: peripheral blood. The receptors come from a man older than 75 with acute or convalescent COVID-19.

The rearrangement links TRBV14 to TRBJ2-5; D possibly corresponds to TRBD1 (6 bases). Trimming shortened V by 3 bases and J by 5 bases, and 13 bases separated the two germline ends. The CDR3 has 14 residues. Germline values: CDR1 SGHDN, CDR2 FVKESK. The CDR3 coding sequence is TGTGCCAGCAGCCAGGGGGCAAGGTCTGAGACCCAGTACTTC. The encoded protein is CASSQGARSETQYF.

The chain has TRBV5-6 and TRBJ1-2; 9 bases are a match to TRBD1. CDR3 length: 15 residues. V lost 1 base, J lost 4 bases, and 5 bases stayed unmatched. Germline V CDR1 and CDR2: SGHDT, YYEEEE. CDR3 region: CASSLPGQGSYGYTF. CDR3 DNA: TGTGCCAGCAGCTTGCCGGGACAGGGAAGCTATGGCTACACCTTC.